Each of the 9 T cell receptor beta chains below was sequenced from the same sample in a study of cytomegalovirus exposure and HLA in healthy donors. Vbeta (60) and Jbeta (13) primers were used in the PCR. Generated by immunoSEQ multiplex PCR, the TCRdb table keeps only in-frame clones and is missing some. The sample consists of roughly 66,000 clones, around three quarters of them appearing once. Material for sequencing was PBMCs. The receptors come from a man aged 18 to 35 in good health and CMV-seropositive.

The chain couples TRBV7-2 to TRBJ2-7, with D maybe TRBD2 (5 bases). This CDR3 has 14 amino acids. V was shortened by 5 bases and J by 3 bases, with 14 bases between the two germline ends. The germline V gene has CDR1 SGHTA and CDR2 FQGNSA. The CDR3 DNA sequence: TGTGCCAGCAGCCCACTAGGAGTAGTCTACGAGCAGTACTTC. Residues: CASSPLGVVYEQYF. The variable domain in full, completed from reference TRBV7-2 and TRBJ2-7, reads GAGVSQSPSNKVTEKGKDVELRCDPISGHTALYWYRQSLGQGLEFLIYFQGNSAPDKSGLPSDRFSAERTGGSVSTLTIQRTQQEDSAVYLCASSPLGVVYEQYFGPGTRLTVT.

There are a few counts of this clone. V gene TRBV10-1 combines with J gene TRBJ1-2, with 10 bases aligning to TRBD1. The CDR3 has 14 residues. With 2 bases clipped from V and 7 bases from J, the junction kept 4 bases outside the gene matches. Germline V gene data show CDR1 as WNHNN and CDR2 as SYGVQD (reference sequence). CDR3 DNA sequence: TGCGCCAGCAGTGAGGGACAGGGGGTCTCTGGCTACACCTTC. Protein: CASSEGQGVSGYTF.

The chain uses TRBV10-3 and TRBJ2-7, with TRBD2 matching over 7 bases. Germline CDR1 reads ENHRY; CDR2 reads SYGVKD. Unmatched junction bases numbered 15, after V lost 3 bases and J lost 7 bases. This CDR3 spans 16 amino acids. In DNA, the CDR3 is TGTGCCATCAGTGACCTAGCGAGGCGGGGGTGGGGGGAGCAGTACTTC. Translation: CAISDLARRGWGEQYF.

The chain combines TRBV30 with TRBJ2-1; 11 bases map to TRBD2. The CDR3 extends over 15 amino acids. V shed 1 base, J shed 6 bases, and the junction held 5 bases outside the gene matches. Per the germline V gene, CDR1 is GTSNPN and CDR2 is SVGIG (reference sequence). CDR3: CAWSAYSGRANEQFF. The CDR3 DNA reads TGTGCCTGGAGTGCTTATAGCGGGAGGGCCAATGAGCAGTTCTTC. Looking up the rest from reference TRBV30 and TRBJ2-1 gives the full variable domain: SQTIHQWPATLVQPVGSPLSLECTVEGTSNPNLYWYRQAAGRGLQLLFYSVGIGQISSEVPQNLSASRPQDRQFILSSKKLLLSDSGFYLCAWSAYSGRANEQFFGPGTRLTVL.

In the case of this clone: Relative to the germline gene, one junction end is altered; a read error may explain this. The sample contains more than one DNA sequence encoding this CDR3. V is TRBV6-1 and J is TRBJ1-2, with D possibly TRBD1 on 6 matching bases. CDR3 length equals 15 residues. Germline CDR1 MNHNS, CDR2 SASEGT. The chain's CDR3 is CASSEGSGQMYGYTF. CDR3 coding DNA: TGTGCCAGTAGTGAAGGTTCCGGACAGATGTATGGCTACACCTTC.

In this sample, this clone turned up once. The chain uses TRBV6-5 and TRBJ1-2, with D perhaps TRBD1 (6 bases). CDR3 length: 12 amino acids. The germline CDR1 and CDR2 sequences are MNHEY and SVGAGI. The V end lost 6 bases, the J end lost 9 bases, and 14 bases lay between the germline ends. The CDR3 sequence: CASSQTDRRYTF. In DNA, the CDR3 is TGTGCCAGCAGCCAAACCGACAGGCGCTACACCTTC.

V gene TRBV6-4 combines with J gene TRBJ2-7; 8 bases map to TRBD1. With 3 bases clipped from V and 2 bases from J, the junction kept 9 bases outside the gene matches. The CDR3 length is 16 residues. Germline V lookup: CDR1 MRHNA, CDR2 SNTAGT. Here the CDR3 reads CASSEEPGQVPYEQYF. As DNA, the CDR3 is TGTGCCAGCAGTGAAGAACCGGGACAGGTCCCCTACGAGCAGTACTTC.

The CDR3 region is CAWSALAENEQFF. Written as DNA, the CDR3 is TGTGCCTGGAGTGCACTAGCGGAAAATGAGCAGTTCTTC. The V and J genes are TRBV30 and TRBJ2-1, with 8 bases fitting TRBD2. The V gene's germline CDR1 is GTSNPN and CDR2 SVGIG (reference sequence). The CDR3 is 13 residues long. Trimming removed 1 base from V and 7 bases from J; junction bases left unmatched: 3.

This clone occurred once. The chain recombines TRBV18 with TRBJ2-5; 8 nucleotides line up with TRBD1. V dropped 1 base and J dropped 5; count of bases not matched to a gene: 6. Germline V lookup: CDR1 KGHSH, CDR2 LQKENI. The CDR3 spans 15 residues. The CDR3 reads CASSPQQGAMETQYF. DNA for the CDR3: TGTGCCAGCTCACCACAGCAGGGGGCTATGGAGACCCAGTACTTC.